These 23 T cell receptor beta chains share one sample of origin, sequenced in a study of blood T cell repertoires in COVID-19. TCRdb's copy holds only in-frame clones and misses some; the assay was immunoSEQ multiplex PCR. Among fewer than 250,000 clones listed, roughly 86% were seen once. The specimen was peripheral blood. The receptors shown here come from a woman in her fifties or sixties with acute or convalescent COVID-19.

This clone was observed once. This chain joins TRBV4-2 and TRBJ2-5; 9 bases align to TRBD1. This CDR3 is built from 15 residues. After removal of 1 base from V and 4 bases from J, the junction contained 4 bases not matched to a gene. Germline CDR1 reads LGHNA; CDR2 reads YNFKEQ. Written as DNA, the CDR3 is TGTGCCAGCAGCCAAGGGACAGGGGTAGGAGAGACCCAGTACTTC. Protein sequence: CASSQGTGVGETQYF.

The chain recombines TRBV6-5 with TRBJ1-6; no reliable D call. V was clipped by 4 bases and J by 7 bases, with 11 bases between them. CDR3 length equals 14 residues. Looked up from germline, CDR1 is MNHEY and CDR2 is SVGAGI. DNA for the CDR3: TGTGCCAGCAGTTTTAACCCCGGGAATTCACCCCTCCACTTT. Its protein is CASSFNPGNSPLHF.

This clone was detected only a few times. CDR3 nucleotide sequence: TGTGCCAGCAGCGACAGGGAGGCCGGGGAGCTGTTTTTT. This encodes CASSDREAGELFF. The chain joins TRBV12-3 or TRBV12-4 to TRBJ2-2, with D possibly matching TRBD1 (7 bases). V was pared by 6 bases and J by 6 bases, with 11 bases between. The CDR3 runs to 13 residues.

CDR3 sequence: CASSQADRRTEAFF. CDR3 DNA: TGTGCCAGCAGCCAAGCTGACAGGAGAACTGAAGCTTTCTTT. The genes are TRBV3-1 (or the pseudogene TRBV3-2) and TRBJ1-1, with D maybe TRBD1 (6 bases). CDR1 is LGHDT and CDR2 is YNNKEL in the germline V gene (reference sequence). The CDR3 length is 14 residues. V lost 1 base and J 5 bases, leaving 11 bases between the germline ends.

Here the CDR3 DNA reads TGTGCCAGCAGCCAAGAGAGAAGCGGGGGTATCTTAGATACGCAGTATTTT. The encoded protein is CASSQERSGGILDTQYF. The chain joins TRBV4-2 to TRBJ2-3; 8 bases align to TRBD2. Germline loops: CDR1 LGHNA, CDR2 YNFKEQ. V was pared by 0 bases and J by 5 bases, with 10 bases of the junction left unmatched. The CDR3 has 17 amino acids.

The DNA of the CDR3 is TGTGCCTGGAGTGTTCGGCGGGGGGTTTCCTACGAGCAGTACTTC. This codes for CAWSVRRGVSYEQYF. This chain links TRBV30 with TRBJ2-7; 8 bases map to TRBD2. Germline lookup yields CDR1 GTSNPN and CDR2 SVGIG (reference sequence). Germline trimming cut 0 bases from V and 1 base from J; bases unmatched to any gene: 5. The CDR3 loop spans 15 amino acids. Complete variable domain (other parts from reference TRBV30 and TRBJ2-7): SQTIHQWPATLVQPVGSPLSLECTVEGTSNPNLYWYRQAAGRGLQLLFYSVGIGQISSEVPQNLSASRPQDRQFILSSKKLLLSDSGFYLCAWSVRRGVSYEQYFGPGTRLTVT.

The chain uses TRBV28 and TRBJ1-1, with 7 bases lining up with TRBD1. V gave up 6 bases and J gave up 10 bases; unmatched junction bases: 20. Germline loops: CDR1 MDHEN, CDR2 SYDVKM. This CDR3 is built from 16 residues. CDR3 DNA: TGTGCCAGCAGGTCCCTAGGGGGCGGGCTCTTAGGTGGAGCTTTCTTT. Amino acids: CASRSLGGGLLGGAFF. The whole variable domain, filled in from reference TRBV28 and TRBJ1-1, reads DVKVTQSSRYLVKRTGEKVFLECVQDMDHENMFWYRQDPGLGLRLIYFSYDVKMKEKGDIPEGYSVSREKKERFSLILESASTNQTSMYLCASRSLGGGLLGGAFFGQGTRLTVV.

This clone showed up just once. The CDR3 region is CASSLGSSGGQETQYF. CDR3 bases: TGTGCCAGCAGCTTAGGGTCTAGCGGGGGGCAAGAGACCCAGTACTTC. The chain has TRBV7-2 and TRBJ2-5; TRBD2 matches 11 bases. Germline lookup yields CDR1 SGHTA and CDR2 FQGNSA. Germline trimming cut 1 base from V and 2 bases from J; bases unmatched to any gene: 3. This CDR3 has 16 residues. Together with reference TRBV7-2 and TRBJ2-5, the CDR3 gives the full variable domain: GAGVSQSPSNKVTEKGKDVELRCDPISGHTALYWYRQSLGQGLEFLIYFQGNSAPDKSGLPSDRFSAERTGGSVSTLTIQRTQQEDSAVYLCASSLGSSGGQETQYFGPGTRLLVL.

V is TRBV7-9 and J is TRBJ2-7, with D perhaps TRBD1 (6 bases). Germline values: CDR1 SEHNR, CDR2 FQNEAQ (reference sequence). The V end lost 6 bases, the J end lost 0 bases, and 15 bases lay between the germline ends. The CDR3 is made up of 15 amino acids. CDR3 DNA sequence: TGTGCCAGCAGGTCCGGGACAAGCAACTCCTACGAGCAGTACTTC. This codes for CASRSGTSNSYEQYF. Filled out from reference TRBV7-9 and TRBJ2-7, the complete variable domain reads DTGVSQNPRHKITKRGQNVTFRCDPISEHNRLYWYRQTLGQGPEFLTYFQNEAQLEKSRLLSDRFSAERPKGSFSTLEIQRTEQGDSAMYLCASRSGTSNSYEQYFGPGTRLTVT.

The chain is built from TRBV19 and TRBJ1-2; D may be TRBD1 (5 bases). This CDR3 is 15 amino acids long. Germline V gene data show CDR1 as LNHDA and CDR2 as SQIVND (reference sequence). Trimming stripped 7 bases from V and 3 bases from J, with 18 bases between. The CDR3 loop reads CASTPGDSRDYGYTF. As DNA, the CDR3 is TGTGCCAGTACCCCGGGGGATAGCCGAGACTATGGCTACACCTTC.

The chain joins TRBV5-8 to TRBJ1-2; the D gene is possibly TRBD1 (6 bases). This CDR3 contains 14 residues. The germline V gene encodes CDR1 SGHTS and CDR2 YDEGEE. Between the trimmed V and J ends, which lost 4 bases and 2 bases, there was a span of 12 bases. The CDR3, as DNA: TGTGCCAGCAGCACCAGGGGAGCGAACTATGGCTACACCTTC. It yields the protein CASSTRGANYGYTF.

The genes are TRBV3-1 (or the pseudogene TRBV3-2) and TRBJ1-3; possibly TRBD1 for D (5 bases). Trimming took 1 base from V and 10 from J, leaving 14 bases between them. Germline-derived CDR1 and CDR2 are LGHDT and YNNKEL (reference sequence). The CDR3 spans 14 residues. Written as DNA, the CDR3 is TGTGCCAGCAGCCAAGGGACATTCCATATTACCATATATTTT. It encodes CASSQGTFHITIYF.

The rearrangement uses TRBV11-1 and TRBJ1-3; TRBD1 might be the D (6 bases). The CDR3 has 16 amino acids. Germline loops: CDR1 SGHAT, CDR2 FQDESV (reference sequence). V was clipped by 5 bases and J by 0 bases, with 14 bases between them. The CDR3 is CASSGLGHSSGNTIYF. DNA for the CDR3: TGTGCCAGCAGCGGACTGGGACACAGCTCTGGAAACACCATATATTTT.

The V gene is TRBV7-2, the J gene TRBJ1-2, with D possibly being TRBD1 (6 bases). This CDR3 has 16 residues. Trimming took 0 bases from V and 2 from J, leaving 13 bases between them. CDR1 and CDR2 from the germline V gene are SGHTA and FQGNSA. CDR3 DNA: TGTGCCAGCAGCTTAGCGCAGTATAGGGGGAACTATGGCTACACCTTC. This gives the protein CASSLAQYRGNYGYTF. Supplemented by reference TRBV7-2 and TRBJ1-2, the full variable domain reads GAGVSQSPSNKVTEKGKDVELRCDPISGHTALYWYRQSLGQGLEFLIYFQGNSAPDKSGLPSDRFSAERTGGSVSTLTIQRTQQEDSAVYLCASSLAQYRGNYGYTFGSGTRLTVV.

The chain combines TRBV28 with TRBJ1-4; D remains ambiguous. The CDR3 loop spans 16 amino acids. Trimming stripped 3 bases from V and 7 bases from J, with 18 bases between. Germline loops: CDR1 MDHEN, CDR2 SYDVKM. Here the CDR3 reads CASSFYSPQAAEKLFF. CDR3 in DNA: TGTGCCAGCAGTTTCTATTCACCCCAAGCGGCTGAAAAACTGTTTTTT.

This chain links TRBV3-1 (or the pseudogene TRBV3-2) with TRBJ1-2, with TRBD1 matching 7 bases. Germline lookup yields CDR1 LGHDT and CDR2 YNNKEL (reference sequence). The CDR3 totals 13 residues. V dropped 4 bases and J dropped 6; count of bases not matched to a gene: 5. The CDR3 DNA follows: TGTGCCAGCAGCCCGGACAGGAGAAATGGCTACACCTTC. Translated: CASSPDRRNGYTF.

The chain links TRBV27 to TRBJ2-7, with TRBD2 matching 11 bases. V shed 4 bases, J shed 0 bases, and the junction held 5 bases outside the gene matches. This CDR3 region has 16 residues. Germline V CDR1 and CDR2: MNHEY, SMNVEV (reference sequence). As DNA, the CDR3 is TGTGCCAGCAGTTCCTTAGCGGGAGGGCCCTCCTACGAGCAGTACTTC. Amino acids: CASSSLAGGPSYEQYF.

The chain links TRBV5-5 to TRBJ2-7; 8 positions agree with TRBD1. V gave up 2 bases and J gave up 2 bases; unmatched junction bases: 12. The CDR3 runs to 17 residues. Germline values: CDR1 SGHKS, CDR2 YYEKEE (reference sequence). The CDR3 nucleotides are TGTGCCAGCAGCTTCAGAACTACAGGGGGTACTCCCTACGAGCAGTACTTC. Encoded protein: CASSFRTTGGTPYEQYF.

The V and J genes are TRBV24-1 and TRBJ2-1; 9 bases match TRBD2. The CDR3 sequence is 17 residues long. The ends lost 3 bases at V and 0 bases at J; junction bases unmatched: 5. Germline V gene lookup returns CDR1 KGHDR and CDR2 SFDVKD. CDR3 sequence (DNA): TGTGCCACCAGTGATATGAGCGGGAGGAGCTCCTACAATGAGCAGTTCTTC. Encoded protein: CATSDMSGRSSYNEQFF.

The rearrangement uses TRBV25-1 and TRBJ2-1; TRBD1 matches at 8 bases. The CDR3 covers 14 residues. With 7 bases clipped from V and 10 bases from J, the junction kept 12 bases outside the gene matches. Germline assignment: CDR1 MGHDK and CDR2 SYGVNS. CDR3 in DNA: TGTGCCAGCACACCGACAGGGGCGGTGAACGAGCAGTTCTTC. It codes for CASTPTGAVNEQFF.

The CDR3 DNA is TGTGCCAGCAGCGAGAGGGGGGGCGTCACTGAAGCTTTCTTT. Protein product: CASSERGGVTEAFF. The chain carries TRBV5-4 and TRBJ1-1; TRBD1 might be the D (6 bases). V was cut by 4 bases and J by 4 bases, with 14 bases left in between. The CDR3 runs 14 residues. CDR1 is SGHNT, CDR2 YYREEE, per germline (reference sequence).

J is TRBJ2-3 and V is TRBV19, with TRBD2 matching over 8 bases. The CDR3 contains 18 residues. Losses at the gene ends were 0 bases for V and 0 bases for J; bases not matched to a gene: 8. Germline V gives CDR1 LNHDA, CDR2 SQIVND (reference sequence). CDR3 coding DNA: TGTGCCAGTAGTATAGATTCCCCGGGGGGGACAAGCACAGATACGCAGTATTTT. It translates to CASSIDSPGGTSTDTQYF.

The rearrangement links TRBV5-1 to TRBJ2-7; 8 bases agree with TRBD2. V shed 1 base, J shed 1 base, and the junction held 1 base outside the gene matches. The germline CDR1 and CDR2 sequences are SGHRS and YFSETQ. CDR3 length equals 14 residues. CDR3 sequence reads: CASSLTSGSYEQYF. CDR3 nucleotide sequence: TGCGCCAGCAGCTTGACTAGCGGATCCTACGAGCAGTACTTC.